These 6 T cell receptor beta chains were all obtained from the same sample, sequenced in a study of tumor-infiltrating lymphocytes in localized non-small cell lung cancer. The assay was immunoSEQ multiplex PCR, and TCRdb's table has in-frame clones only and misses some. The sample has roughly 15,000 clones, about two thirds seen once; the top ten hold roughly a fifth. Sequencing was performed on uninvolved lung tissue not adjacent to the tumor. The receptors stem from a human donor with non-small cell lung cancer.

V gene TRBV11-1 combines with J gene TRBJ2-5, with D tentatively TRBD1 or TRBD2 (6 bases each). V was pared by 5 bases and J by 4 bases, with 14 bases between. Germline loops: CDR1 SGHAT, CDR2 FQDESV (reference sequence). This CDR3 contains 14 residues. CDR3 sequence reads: CASSRDGGGETQYF. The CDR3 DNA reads TGTGCCAGCAGCCGGGACGGAGGGGGAGAGACCCAGTACTTC.

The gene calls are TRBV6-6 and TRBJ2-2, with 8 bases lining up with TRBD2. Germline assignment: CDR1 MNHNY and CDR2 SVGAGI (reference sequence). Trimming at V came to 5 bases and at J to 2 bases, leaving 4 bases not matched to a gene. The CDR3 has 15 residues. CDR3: CASSPSGSNTGELFF. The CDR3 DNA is TGTGCCAGCAGTCCGAGCGGGAGTAACACCGGGGAGCTGTTTTTT.

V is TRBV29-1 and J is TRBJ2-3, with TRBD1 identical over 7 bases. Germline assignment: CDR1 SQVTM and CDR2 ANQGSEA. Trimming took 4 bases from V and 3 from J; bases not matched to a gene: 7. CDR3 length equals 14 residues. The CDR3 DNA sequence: TGCAGCGTTGCACGAGGACAGGCAACAGATACGCAGTATTTT. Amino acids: CSVARGQATDTQYF.

CDR3 residues: CATSRGGWEGQPQHF. The CDR3 DNA is TGTGCCACCAGCAGGGGGGGGTGGGAGGGTCAGCCCCAGCATTTT. The chain couples TRBV15 to TRBJ1-5, with D possibly TRBD1 on 5 matching bases. CDR3 length: 15 amino acids. Per germline, CDR1 LNHNV and CDR2 YYDKDF (reference sequence). Trimming left V 3 bases short and J 6 bases short, with 15 bases between.

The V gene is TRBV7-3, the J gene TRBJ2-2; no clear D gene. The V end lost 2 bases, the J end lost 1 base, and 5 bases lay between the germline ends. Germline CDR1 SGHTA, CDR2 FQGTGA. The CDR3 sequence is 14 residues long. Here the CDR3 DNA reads TGTGCCAGCAGCTTACAGCAGAACACCGGGGAGCTGTTTTTT. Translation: CASSLQQNTGELFF.

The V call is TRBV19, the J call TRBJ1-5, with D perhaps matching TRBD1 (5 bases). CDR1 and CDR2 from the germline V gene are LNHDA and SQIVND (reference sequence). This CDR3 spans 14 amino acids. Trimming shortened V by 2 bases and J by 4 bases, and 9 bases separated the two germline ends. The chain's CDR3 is CASSILQDNQPQHF. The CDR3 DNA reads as TGTGCCAGTAGTATACTACAGGATAATCAGCCCCAGCATTTT.